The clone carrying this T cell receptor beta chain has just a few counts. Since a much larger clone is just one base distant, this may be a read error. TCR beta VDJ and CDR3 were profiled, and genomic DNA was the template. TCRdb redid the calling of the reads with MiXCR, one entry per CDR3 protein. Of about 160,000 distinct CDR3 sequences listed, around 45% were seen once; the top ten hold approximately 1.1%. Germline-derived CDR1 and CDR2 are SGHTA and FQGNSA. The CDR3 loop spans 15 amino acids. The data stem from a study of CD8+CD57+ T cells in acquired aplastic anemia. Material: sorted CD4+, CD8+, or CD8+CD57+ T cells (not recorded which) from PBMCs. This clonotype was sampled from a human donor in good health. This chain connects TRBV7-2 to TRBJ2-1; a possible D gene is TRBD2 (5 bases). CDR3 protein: CASSLSGLVYNEQLF. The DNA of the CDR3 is TGTGCCAGCAGCTTAAGTGGACTGGTCTACAATGAGCAGCTCTTC. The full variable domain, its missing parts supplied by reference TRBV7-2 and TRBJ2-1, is GAGVSQSPSNKVTEKGKDVELRCDPISGHTALYWYRQSLGQGLEFLIYFQGNSAPDKSGLPSDRFSAERTGGSVSTLTIQRTQQEDSAVYLCASSLSGLVYNEQLFGPGTRLTVL.